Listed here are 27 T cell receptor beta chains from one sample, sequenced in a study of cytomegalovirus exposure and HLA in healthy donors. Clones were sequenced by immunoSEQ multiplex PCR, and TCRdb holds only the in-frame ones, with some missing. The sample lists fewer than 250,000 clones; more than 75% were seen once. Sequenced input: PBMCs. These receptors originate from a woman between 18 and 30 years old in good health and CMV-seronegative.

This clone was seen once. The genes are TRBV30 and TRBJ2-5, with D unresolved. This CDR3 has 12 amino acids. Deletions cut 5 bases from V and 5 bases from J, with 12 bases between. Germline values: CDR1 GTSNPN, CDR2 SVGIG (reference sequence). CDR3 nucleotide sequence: TGTGCCTGGGGCCGATTGCGGGAGACCCAGTACTTC. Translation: CAWGRLRETQYF. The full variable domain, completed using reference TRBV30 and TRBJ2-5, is SQTIHQWPATLVQPVGSPLSLECTVEGTSNPNLYWYRQAAGRGLQLLFYSVGIGQISSEVPQNLSASRPQDRQFILSSKKLLLSDSGFYLCAWGRLRETQYFGPGTRLLVL.

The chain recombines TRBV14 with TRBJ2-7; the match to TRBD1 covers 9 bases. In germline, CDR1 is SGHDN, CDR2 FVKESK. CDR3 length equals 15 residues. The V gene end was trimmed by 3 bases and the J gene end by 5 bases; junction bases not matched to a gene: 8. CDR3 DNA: TGTGCCAGCAGCCATATGGGACAGGGTCGGAACGAGCAGTACTTC. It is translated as CASSHMGQGRNEQYF.

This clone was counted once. CDR3 loop: CASSTRTGLYEQYF. CDR3 sequence (DNA): TGTGCCAGCTCAACTAGGACAGGGCTGTACGAGCAGTACTTC. The V call is TRBV18, the J call TRBJ2-7, with 8 bases identical to TRBD1. CDR1 KGHSH and CDR2 LQKENI come from the germline V gene. V trimming: 5 bases; J trimming: 4 bases; junction bases outside the gene matches: 7. This CDR3 contains 14 residues.

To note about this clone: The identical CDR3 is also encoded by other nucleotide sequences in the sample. The CDR3 protein is CASSPGSTDTQYF. In nucleotides, the CDR3 is TGCGCCAGCAGCCCGGGGTCCACAGATACGCAGTATTTT. V usage is TRBV5-1 and J usage is TRBJ2-3; D may be TRBD2 (5 bases). CDR3 size: 13 residues. Per the germline V gene, CDR1 is SGHRS and CDR2 is YFSETQ. V shed 4 bases and J shed 2 bases, with 8 bases lying between them. Using reference TRBV5-1 and TRBJ2-3 for the parts outside the CDR3, the full variable domain is KAGVTQTPRYLIKTRGQQVTLSCSPISGHRSVSWYQQTPGQGLQFLFEYFSETQRNKGNFPGRFSGRQFSNSRSEMNVSTLELGDSALYLCASSPGSTDTQYFGPGTRLTVL.

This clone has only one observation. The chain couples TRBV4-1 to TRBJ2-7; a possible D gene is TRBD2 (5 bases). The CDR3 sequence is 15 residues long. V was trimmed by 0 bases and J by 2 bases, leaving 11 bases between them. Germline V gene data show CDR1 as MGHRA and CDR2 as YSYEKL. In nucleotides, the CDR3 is TGCGCCAGCAGCCAAGATTCGAGGGCTCCCTACGAGCAGTACTTC. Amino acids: CASSQDSRAPYEQYF.

The CDR3 sequence: CASSQGKSSGYTF. For the CDR3, the DNA is TGTGCCAGCAGCCAGGGAAAAAGCAGTGGCTACACCTTC. The genes are TRBV6-5 and TRBJ1-2; D is possibly TRBD1 (5 bases). The V end lost 6 bases, the J end lost 7 bases, and 15 bases lay between the germline ends. Germline V gene data show CDR1 as MNHEY and CDR2 as SVGAGI. The CDR3 runs 13 residues.

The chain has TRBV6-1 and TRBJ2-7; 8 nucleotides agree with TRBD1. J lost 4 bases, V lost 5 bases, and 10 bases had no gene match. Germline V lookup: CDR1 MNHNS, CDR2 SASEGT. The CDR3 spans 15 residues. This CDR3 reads CASSPGQGAYYEQYF. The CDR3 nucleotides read TGTGCCAGCAGTCCCGGACAGGGCGCGTATTACGAGCAGTACTTC.

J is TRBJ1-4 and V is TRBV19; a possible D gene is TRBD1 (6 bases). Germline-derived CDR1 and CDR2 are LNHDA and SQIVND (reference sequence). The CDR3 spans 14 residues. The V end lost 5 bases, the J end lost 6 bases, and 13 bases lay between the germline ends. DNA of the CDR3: TGTGCCAGTAGTCTGGACAGCCGGTATGAAAAACTGTTTTTT. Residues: CASSLDSRYEKLFF.

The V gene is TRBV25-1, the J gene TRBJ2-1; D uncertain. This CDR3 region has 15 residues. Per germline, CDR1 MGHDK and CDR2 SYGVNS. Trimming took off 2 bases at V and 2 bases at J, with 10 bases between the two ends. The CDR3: CASSEAVPPYNEQFF. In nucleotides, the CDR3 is TGTGCCAGCAGTGAAGCAGTACCCCCCTACAATGAGCAGTTCTTC.

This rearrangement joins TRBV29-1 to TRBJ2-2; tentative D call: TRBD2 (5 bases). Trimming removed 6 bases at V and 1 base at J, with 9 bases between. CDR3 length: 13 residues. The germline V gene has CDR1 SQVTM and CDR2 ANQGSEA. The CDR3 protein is CSVTRVNTGELFF. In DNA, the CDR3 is TGCAGCGTAACGAGGGTGAACACCGGGGAGCTGTTTTTT.

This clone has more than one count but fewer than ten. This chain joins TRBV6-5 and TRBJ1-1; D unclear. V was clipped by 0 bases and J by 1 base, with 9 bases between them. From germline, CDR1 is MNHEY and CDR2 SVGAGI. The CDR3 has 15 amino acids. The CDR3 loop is CASSYSFRRNTEAFF. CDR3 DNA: TGTGCCAGCAGTTACTCGTTCCGGAGGAACACTGAAGCTTTCTTT.

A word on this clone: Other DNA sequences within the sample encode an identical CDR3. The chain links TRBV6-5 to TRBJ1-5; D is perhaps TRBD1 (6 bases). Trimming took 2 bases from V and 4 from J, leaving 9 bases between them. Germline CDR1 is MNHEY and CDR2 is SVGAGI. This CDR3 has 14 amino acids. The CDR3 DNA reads TGTGCCAGCAGTTACGGCAGGGGAAATCAGCCCCAGCATTTT. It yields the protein CASSYGRGNQPQHF.

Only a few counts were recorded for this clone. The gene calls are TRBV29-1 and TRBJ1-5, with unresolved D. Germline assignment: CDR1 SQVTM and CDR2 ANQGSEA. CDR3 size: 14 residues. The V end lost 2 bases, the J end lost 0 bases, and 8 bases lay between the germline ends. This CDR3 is CSVETGNSNQPQHF. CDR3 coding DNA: TGCAGCGTTGAAACGGGAAATAGCAATCAGCCCCAGCATTTT.

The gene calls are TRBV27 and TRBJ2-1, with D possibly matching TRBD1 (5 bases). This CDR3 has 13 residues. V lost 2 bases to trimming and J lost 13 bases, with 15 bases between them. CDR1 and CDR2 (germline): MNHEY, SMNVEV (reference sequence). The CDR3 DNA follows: TGTGCCAGCAGTTTAGATTCCCTCCAGGGACAGTTCTTC. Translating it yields CASSLDSLQGQFF.

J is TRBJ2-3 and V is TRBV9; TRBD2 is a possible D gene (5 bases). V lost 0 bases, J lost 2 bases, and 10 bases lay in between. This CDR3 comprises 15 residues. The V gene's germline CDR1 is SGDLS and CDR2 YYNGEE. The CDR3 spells CASSVGYGNTDTQYF. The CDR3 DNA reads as TGTGCCAGCAGCGTAGGTTACGGGAACACAGATACGCAGTATTTT. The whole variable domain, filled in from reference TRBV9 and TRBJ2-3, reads DSGVTQTPKHLITATGQRVTLRCSPRSGDLSVYWYQQSLDQGLQFLIQYYNGEERAKGNILERFSAQQFPDLHSELNLSSLELGDSALYFCASSVGYGNTDTQYFGPGTRLTVL.

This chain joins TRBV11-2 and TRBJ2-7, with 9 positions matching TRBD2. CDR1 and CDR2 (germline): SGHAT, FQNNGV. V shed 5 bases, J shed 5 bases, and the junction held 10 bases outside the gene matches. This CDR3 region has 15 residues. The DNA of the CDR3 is TGTGCCAGCAGCCCCACCCTAGCGGGATTTCACGAGCAGTACTTC. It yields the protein CASSPTLAGFHEQYF.

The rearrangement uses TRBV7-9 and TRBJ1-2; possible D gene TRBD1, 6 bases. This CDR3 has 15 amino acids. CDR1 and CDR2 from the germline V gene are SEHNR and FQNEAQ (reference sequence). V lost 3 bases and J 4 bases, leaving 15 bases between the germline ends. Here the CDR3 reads CASSLSDRPIYGYTF. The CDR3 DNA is TGTGCCAGCAGCTTGAGCGACAGGCCCATCTATGGCTACACCTTC.

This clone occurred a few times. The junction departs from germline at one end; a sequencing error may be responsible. CDR3 sequence: CAWSVRASSPGF. The CDR3 DNA follows: TGTGCCTGGAGTGTACGAGCATCTTCGCCGGGGTTT. The rearrangement uses TRBV30 and TRBJ1-1; unclear D gene. Germline lookup yields CDR1 GTSNPN and CDR2 SVGIG (reference sequence). The CDR3 is made up of 12 amino acids.

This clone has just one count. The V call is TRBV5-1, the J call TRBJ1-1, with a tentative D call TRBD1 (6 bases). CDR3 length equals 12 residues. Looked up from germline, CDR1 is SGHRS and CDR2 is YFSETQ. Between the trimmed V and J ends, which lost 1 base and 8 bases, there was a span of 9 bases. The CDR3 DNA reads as TGCGCCAGCAGCTTGACCGGGACAGAAGCTTTCTTT. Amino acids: CASSLTGTEAFF.

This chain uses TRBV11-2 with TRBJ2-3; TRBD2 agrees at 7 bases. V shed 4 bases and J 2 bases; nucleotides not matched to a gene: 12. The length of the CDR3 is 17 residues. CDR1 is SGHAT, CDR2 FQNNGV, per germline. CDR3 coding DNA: TGTGCCAGCAGCTCCCTCAACTTTAGCGGGCCCACAGATACGCAGTATTTT. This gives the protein CASSSLNFSGPTDTQYF.

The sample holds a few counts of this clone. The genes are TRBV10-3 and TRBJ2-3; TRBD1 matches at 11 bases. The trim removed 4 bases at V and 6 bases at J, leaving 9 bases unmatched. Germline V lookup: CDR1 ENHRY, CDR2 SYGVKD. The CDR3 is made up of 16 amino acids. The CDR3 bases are TGTGCCATCAGTGCCCCCCCCGGACAGGGGGCGGATACGCAGTATTTT. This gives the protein CAISAPPGQGADTQYF.

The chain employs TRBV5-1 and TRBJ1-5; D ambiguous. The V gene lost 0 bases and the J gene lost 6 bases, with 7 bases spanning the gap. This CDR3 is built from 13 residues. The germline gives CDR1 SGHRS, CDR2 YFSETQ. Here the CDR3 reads CASSLGSGQPQHF. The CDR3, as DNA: TGCGCCAGCAGCTTGGGTAGTGGTCAGCCCCAGCATTTT.

The CDR3 nucleotides read TGTGCCTGGAGTGTATATGGAAACACCATATATTTT. Protein product: CAWSVYGNTIYF. The J gene is TRBJ1-3, the V gene TRBV30; D is unresolved. Germline V gene sequence: CDR1 GTSNPN, CDR2 SVGIG (reference sequence). Between the trimmed V and J ends, which lost 0 bases and 3 bases, there was a span of 3 bases. This CDR3 comprises 12 residues.

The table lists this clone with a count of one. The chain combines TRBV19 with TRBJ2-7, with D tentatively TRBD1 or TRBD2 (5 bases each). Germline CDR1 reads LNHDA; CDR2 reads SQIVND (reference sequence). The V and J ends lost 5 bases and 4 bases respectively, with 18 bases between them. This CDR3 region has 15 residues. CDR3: CASSLGTQQAYEQYF. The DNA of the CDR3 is TGTGCCAGTAGTTTAGGGACCCAACAGGCGTACGAGCAGTACTTC.

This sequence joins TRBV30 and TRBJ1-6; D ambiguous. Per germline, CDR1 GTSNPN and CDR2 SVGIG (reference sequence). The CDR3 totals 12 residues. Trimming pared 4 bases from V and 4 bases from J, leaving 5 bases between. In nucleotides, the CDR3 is TGTGCCTGGACGGGGTATAATTCACCCCTCCACTTT. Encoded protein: CAWTGYNSPLHF.

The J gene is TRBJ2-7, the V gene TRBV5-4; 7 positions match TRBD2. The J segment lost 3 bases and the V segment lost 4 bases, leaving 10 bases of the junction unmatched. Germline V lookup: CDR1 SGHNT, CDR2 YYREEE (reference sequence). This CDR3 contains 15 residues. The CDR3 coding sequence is TGTGCCAGCAGCGGAAGAGGGAGGGGATACTACGAGCAGTACTTC. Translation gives CASSGRGRGYYEQYF.

The CDR3: CASSGAGGSSYNEQFF. CDR3 nucleotides: TGTGCCAGCAGTGGGGCAGGGGGTAGCTCCTACAATGAGCAGTTCTTC. The V call is TRBV28, the J call TRBJ2-1, with TRBD1 identical over 7 bases. The CDR3 consists of 16 residues. Germline V CDR1 and CDR2: MDHEN, SYDVKM. V dropped 5 bases and J dropped 0; count of bases not matched to a gene: 7. Supplemented by reference TRBV28 and TRBJ2-1, the full variable domain reads DVKVTQSSRYLVKRTGEKVFLECVQDMDHENMFWYRQDPGLGLRLIYFSYDVKMKEKGDIPEGYSVSREKKERFSLILESASTNQTSMYLCASSGAGGSSYNEQFFGPGTRLTVL.